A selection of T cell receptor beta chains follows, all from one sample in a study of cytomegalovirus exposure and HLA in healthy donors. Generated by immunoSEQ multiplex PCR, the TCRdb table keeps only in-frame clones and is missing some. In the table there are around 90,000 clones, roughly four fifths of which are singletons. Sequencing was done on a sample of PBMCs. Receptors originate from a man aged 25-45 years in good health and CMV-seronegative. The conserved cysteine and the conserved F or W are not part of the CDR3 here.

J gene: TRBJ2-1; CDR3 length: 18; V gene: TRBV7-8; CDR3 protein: ASSLLHDGGLRTSFNEQF
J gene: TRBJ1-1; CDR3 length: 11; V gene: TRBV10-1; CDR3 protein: ASSESEYGLTF
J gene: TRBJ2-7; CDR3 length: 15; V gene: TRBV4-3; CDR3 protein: ASSQGVGGGSSYEQY
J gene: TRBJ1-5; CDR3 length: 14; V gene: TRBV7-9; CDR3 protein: ASSLGGTGHGQPQH
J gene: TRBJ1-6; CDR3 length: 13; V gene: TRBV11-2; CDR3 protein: ASSLAGGPGSPLH
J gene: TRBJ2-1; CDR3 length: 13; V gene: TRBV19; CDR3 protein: ASSIGTSGRNEQF
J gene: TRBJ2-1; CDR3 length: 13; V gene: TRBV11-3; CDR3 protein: ASISSGRSLSEQF
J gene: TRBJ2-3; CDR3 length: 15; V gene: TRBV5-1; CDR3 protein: ASSRLLAGGSTDTQY
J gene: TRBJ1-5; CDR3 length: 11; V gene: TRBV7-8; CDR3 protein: ASTFSQDQPQH
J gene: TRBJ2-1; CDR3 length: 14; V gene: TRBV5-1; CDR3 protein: ASSWRLAGEGNEQF
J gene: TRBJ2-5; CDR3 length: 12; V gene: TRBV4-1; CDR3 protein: ASSQDRERETQY
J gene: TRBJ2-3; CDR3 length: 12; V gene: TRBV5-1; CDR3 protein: ASSFGQSTDTQY
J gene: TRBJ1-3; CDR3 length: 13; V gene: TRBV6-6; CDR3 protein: ASSDAGVGGNTIY
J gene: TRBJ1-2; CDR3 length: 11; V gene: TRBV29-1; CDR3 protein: SVGGLSNYGYT
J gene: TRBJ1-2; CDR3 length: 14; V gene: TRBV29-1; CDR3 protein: SVRGQALIWGGGYT
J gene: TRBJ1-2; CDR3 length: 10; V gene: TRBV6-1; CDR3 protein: ASSPGGYGYT
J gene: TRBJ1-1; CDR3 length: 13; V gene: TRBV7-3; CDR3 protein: ASSLGTGGNTEAF
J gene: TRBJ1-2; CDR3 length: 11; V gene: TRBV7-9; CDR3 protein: ASASGGASGYT
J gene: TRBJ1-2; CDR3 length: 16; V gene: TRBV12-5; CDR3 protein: ASGPPPEGGSGWNGYT
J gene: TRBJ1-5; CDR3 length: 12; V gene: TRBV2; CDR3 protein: ASSNQGRGQPQH
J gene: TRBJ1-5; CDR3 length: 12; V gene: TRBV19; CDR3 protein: ASSIVPPDQPQH
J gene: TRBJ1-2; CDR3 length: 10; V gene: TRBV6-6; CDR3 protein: ASTGQGHGYT